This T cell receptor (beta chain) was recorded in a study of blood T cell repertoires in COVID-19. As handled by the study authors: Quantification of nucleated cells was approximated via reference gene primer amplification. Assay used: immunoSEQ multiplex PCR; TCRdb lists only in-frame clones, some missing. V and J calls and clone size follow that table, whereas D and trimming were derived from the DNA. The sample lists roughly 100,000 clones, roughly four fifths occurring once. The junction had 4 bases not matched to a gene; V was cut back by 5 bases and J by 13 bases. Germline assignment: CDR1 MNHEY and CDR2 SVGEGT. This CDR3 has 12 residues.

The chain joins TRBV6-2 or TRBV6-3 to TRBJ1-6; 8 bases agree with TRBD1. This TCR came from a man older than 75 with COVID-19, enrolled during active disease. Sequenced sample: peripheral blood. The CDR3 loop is CASSNRDRPLHF. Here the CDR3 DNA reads TGTGCCAGCAGTAACCGGGACAGGCCCCTCCACTTT.